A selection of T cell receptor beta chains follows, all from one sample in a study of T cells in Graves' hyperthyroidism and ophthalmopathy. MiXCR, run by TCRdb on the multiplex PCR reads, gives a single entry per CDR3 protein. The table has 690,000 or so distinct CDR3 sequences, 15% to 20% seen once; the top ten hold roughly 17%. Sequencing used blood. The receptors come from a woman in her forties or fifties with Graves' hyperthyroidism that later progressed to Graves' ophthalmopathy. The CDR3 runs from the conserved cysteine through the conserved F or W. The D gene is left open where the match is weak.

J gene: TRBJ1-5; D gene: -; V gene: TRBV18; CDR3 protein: CASSPRAENQPQHF
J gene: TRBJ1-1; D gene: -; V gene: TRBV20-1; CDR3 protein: CSADRDLNTEAFF
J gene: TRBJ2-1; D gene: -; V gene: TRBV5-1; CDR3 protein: CASSLADRVTYNEQFF
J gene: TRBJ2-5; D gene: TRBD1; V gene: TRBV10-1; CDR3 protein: CARITRDRGQETQYF
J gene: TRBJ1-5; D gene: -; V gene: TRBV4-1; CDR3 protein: CASSQGLMSNQPQHF
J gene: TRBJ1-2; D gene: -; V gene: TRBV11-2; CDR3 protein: CASSLRQNDDRNYGYTF
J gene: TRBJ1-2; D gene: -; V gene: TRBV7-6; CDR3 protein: CASSPGRDLYGYTF
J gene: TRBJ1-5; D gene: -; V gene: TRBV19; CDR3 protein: CASSIISEGSDTQHF
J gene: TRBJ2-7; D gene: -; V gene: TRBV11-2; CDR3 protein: CASIYTGGLAAYEQYF
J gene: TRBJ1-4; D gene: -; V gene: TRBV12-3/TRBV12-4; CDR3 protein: CASSSPQSGLGATNEKLFF
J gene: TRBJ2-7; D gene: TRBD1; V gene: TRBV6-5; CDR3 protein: CASSYTSGTGTGRSEQYF
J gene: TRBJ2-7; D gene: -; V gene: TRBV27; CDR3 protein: CASSLVNSYEQYF
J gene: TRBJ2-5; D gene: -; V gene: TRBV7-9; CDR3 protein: CASSRLSGRPQETQYF
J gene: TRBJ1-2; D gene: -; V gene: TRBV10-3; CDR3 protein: CAISEQGIANYGYTF
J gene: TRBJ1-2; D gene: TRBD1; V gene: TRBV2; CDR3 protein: CASRGDRVSYGYTF
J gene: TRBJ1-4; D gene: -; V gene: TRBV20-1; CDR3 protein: CSASAEKLFF
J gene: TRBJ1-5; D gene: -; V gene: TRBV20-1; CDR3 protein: CSASRHSNQPQHF
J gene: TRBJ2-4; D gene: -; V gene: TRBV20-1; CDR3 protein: CSASRAPAKNIQYF
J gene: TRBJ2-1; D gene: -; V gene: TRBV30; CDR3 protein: CAWSLGGGYNEQFF
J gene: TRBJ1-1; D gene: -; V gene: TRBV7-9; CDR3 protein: CASSLTDQGAEAFF
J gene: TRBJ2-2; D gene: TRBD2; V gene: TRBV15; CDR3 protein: CATSRETSGGANTGELFF
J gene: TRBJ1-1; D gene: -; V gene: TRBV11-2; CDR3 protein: CASSFPGTLNTEAFF
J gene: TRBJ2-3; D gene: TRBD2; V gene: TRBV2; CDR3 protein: CASSDLAESSTDTQYF
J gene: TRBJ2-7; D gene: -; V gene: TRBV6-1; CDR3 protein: CASSSSVAGSYEQYF
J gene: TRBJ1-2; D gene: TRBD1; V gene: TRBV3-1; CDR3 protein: CASSQEGPGGDYGYTF
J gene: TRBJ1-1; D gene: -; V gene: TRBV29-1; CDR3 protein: CSVELGPNTEAFF
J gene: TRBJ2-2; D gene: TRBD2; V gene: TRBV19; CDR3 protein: CASSSPGLAANTGELFF
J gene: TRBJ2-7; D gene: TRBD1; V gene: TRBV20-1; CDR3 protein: CSARNTGTGDTYEQYF
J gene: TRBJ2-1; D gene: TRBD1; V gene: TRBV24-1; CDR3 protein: CATRVGTGDNEQFF
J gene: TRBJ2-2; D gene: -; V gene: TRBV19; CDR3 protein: CASSTANTGELFF
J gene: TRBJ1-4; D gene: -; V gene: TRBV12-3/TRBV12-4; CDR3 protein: CASSLVVEKLFF
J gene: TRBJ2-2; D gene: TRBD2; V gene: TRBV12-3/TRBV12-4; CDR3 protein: CASSLTSGDTGELFF
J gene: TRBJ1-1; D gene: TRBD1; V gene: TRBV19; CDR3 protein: CASRGGDRWDTEAFF
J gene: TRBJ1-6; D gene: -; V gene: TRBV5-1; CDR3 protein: CASSLVELDSPLHF
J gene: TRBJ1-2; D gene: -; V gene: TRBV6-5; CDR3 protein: CASSYADTALYGYTF
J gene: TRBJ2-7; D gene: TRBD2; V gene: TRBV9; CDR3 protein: CASSVEDRGLAGGSASYYEQYF
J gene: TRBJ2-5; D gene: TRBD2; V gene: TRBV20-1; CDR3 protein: CSARGVAGGAETQYF
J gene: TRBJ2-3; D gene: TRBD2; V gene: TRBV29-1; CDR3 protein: CSVDGRGGYDTQYF
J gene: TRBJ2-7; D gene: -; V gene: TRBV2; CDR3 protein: CASSPGLWREEQYF
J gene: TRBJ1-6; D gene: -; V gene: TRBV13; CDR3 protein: CASSKRGDDFMPPLHF
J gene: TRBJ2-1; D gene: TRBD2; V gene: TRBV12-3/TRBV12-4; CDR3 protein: CASSLKWGGRTYNEQFF